The 20 T cell receptor beta chains in this list originate from one sample, sequenced in a study of siplizumab effects on memory and regulatory T cells. TCRdb's table, derived via immunoSEQ multiplex PCR, lists solely in-frame clones and lacks some. The repertoire consists of about 110,000 clones, with about 91% occurring once and the leading ten covering 0.75%. Sample: Tregs sorted from blood. These receptors were obtained from a human donor in good health.

The chain combines TRBV5-1 with TRBJ2-7, with TRBD2 as a possible D gene (6 bases). CDR1 SGHRS and CDR2 YFSETQ come from the germline V gene. The CDR3 spans 14 residues. Trimming shortened V by 3 bases and J by 2 bases, and 12 bases separated the two germline ends. The CDR3 nucleotides read TGCGCCAGCAGCTATCCTAGCGTACCCTACGAGCAGTACTTC. Encoded protein: CASSYPSVPYEQYF.

This chain connects TRBV7-2 to TRBJ1-1; no clear D gene. V was shortened by 2 bases and J by 6 bases, with 7 bases between the two germline ends. Germline-derived CDR1 and CDR2 are SGHTA and FQGNSA. This CDR3 contains 12 residues. The DNA for the CDR3 is TGTGCCAGCAGCTTACGGATCGCTGAAGCTTTCTTT. Encoded protein: CASSLRIAEAFF.

The chain joins TRBV27 to TRBJ2-1; TRBD1 is a possible D gene (5 bases). This CDR3 has 14 amino acids. Germline assignment: CDR1 MNHEY and CDR2 SMNVEV (reference sequence). V lost 4 bases and J lost 4, with 11 bases in between. The CDR3 sequence is CASSSPYRYNEQFF. DNA for the CDR3: TGTGCCAGCAGTTCCCCCTACAGGTACAATGAGCAGTTCTTC.

This CDR3 is CASSLGGISNQPQHF. CDR3 coding DNA: TGTGCCAGCAGCTTGGGGGGGATTAGCAATCAGCCCCAGCATTTT. The V call is TRBV5-4, the J call TRBJ1-5, with a tentative D call TRBD1 (5 bases). The CDR3 has 15 residues. V gave up 0 bases and J gave up 0 bases, with 7 bases separating them. From germline, CDR1 is SGHNT and CDR2 YYREEE (reference sequence).

This clone occurred once. The chain is built from TRBV6-5 and TRBJ1-1; 7 bases align to TRBD1. J gave up 5 bases and V 0 bases, and 6 bases lay outside the gene matches. From germline, CDR1 is MNHEY and CDR2 SVGAGI. This CDR3 has 15 amino acids. The CDR3, as DNA: TGTGCCAGCAGTTACTCCCGACAGGGTTTAACTGAAGCTTTCTTT. It yields the protein CASSYSRQGLTEAFF.

This clone was observed a single time. This rearrangement joins TRBV4-1 to TRBJ2-3; perhaps TRBD1 as D (5 bases). Germline V gives CDR1 MGHRA, CDR2 YSYEKL. Trimming left V 1 base short and J 1 base short, with 12 bases between. The CDR3 sequence is 16 residues long. The CDR3 sequence is CASSQAPGYGTDTQYF. CDR3 nucleotides: TGCGCCAGCAGCCAAGCTCCAGGGTACGGCACAGATACGCAGTATTTT.

This chain joins TRBV20-1 and TRBJ2-5; possibly TRBD2 for D (5 bases). The CDR3 totals 11 residues. Trimming removed 5 bases at V and 1 base at J, with 5 bases between. Per germline, CDR1 DFQATT and CDR2 SNEGSKA (reference sequence). The CDR3 sequence: CSAEGQETQYF. For the CDR3, the DNA is TGCAGTGCTGAGGGCCAAGAGACCCAGTACTTC.

The V gene is TRBV11-2, the J gene TRBJ2-1; D gene uncertain. V gave up 4 bases and J gave up 4 bases, with 8 bases separating them. This CDR3 comprises 13 residues. CDR1 and CDR2 from the germline V gene are SGHAT and FQNNGV. Written as DNA, the CDR3 is TGTGCCAGCAGCTCGAACCTATACAATGAGCAGTTCTTC. Encoded protein: CASSSNLYNEQFF.

In its sample, this clone was seen once. The chain employs TRBV5-1 and TRBJ1-1; TRBD1 might be the D (6 bases). The CDR3 extends over 14 amino acids. Deletions cut 6 bases from V and 1 base from J, with 13 bases between. Per the germline V gene, CDR1 is SGHRS and CDR2 is YFSETQ. The CDR3 reads CASNSQGGNTEAFF. As DNA, the CDR3 is TGCGCCAGCAATTCACAGGGTGGGAACACTGAAGCTTTCTTT. Full variable domain (remainder filled in from reference TRBV5-1 and TRBJ1-1): KAGVTQTPRYLIKTRGQQVTLSCSPISGHRSVSWYQQTPGQGLQFLFEYFSETQRNKGNFPGRFSGRQFSNSRSEMNVSTLELGDSALYLCASNSQGGNTEAFFGQGTRLTVV.

This sequence joins TRBV7-9 and TRBJ2-3; tentatively, D is TRBD1 (6 bases). CDR1 is SEHNR, CDR2 FQNEAQ, per germline (reference sequence). Trimming pared 1 base from V and 1 base from J, leaving 9 bases between. The CDR3 is made up of 15 amino acids. CDR3 residues: CASSLVGARTDTQYF. For the CDR3, the DNA is TGTGCCAGCAGCTTAGTGGGGGCGCGCACAGATACGCAGTATTTT. Full variable domain (outside the CDR3, taken from reference TRBV7-9 and TRBJ2-3): DTGVSQNPRHKITKRGQNVTFRCDPISEHNRLYWYRQTLGQGPEFLTYFQNEAQLEKSRLLSDRFSAERPKGSFSTLEIQRTEQGDSAMYLCASSLVGARTDTQYFGPGTRLTVL.

The gene calls are TRBV14 and TRBJ2-2; D is possibly TRBD1 or TRBD2 (5 bases each). The length of the CDR3 is 18 residues. CDR1 SGHDN and CDR2 FVKESK come from the germline V gene. Trimming removed 0 bases at V and 2 bases at J, with 16 bases between. The CDR3 DNA reads TGTGCCAGCAGCCAAGACCCCTGGGGGTATCTTAACACCGGGGAGCTGTTTTTT. Translation gives CASSQDPWGYLNTGELFF.

The CDR3 DNA is TGTGCCAGCAGCTTAACGGGGATCGGGAGCACAGATACGCAGTATTTT. Protein: CASSLTGIGSTDTQYF. V usage is TRBV7-9 and J usage is TRBJ2-3; tentatively, D is TRBD2 (5 bases). Trimming pared 2 bases from V and 0 bases from J, leaving 12 bases between. CDR3 length: 16 amino acids. Germline V gives CDR1 SEHNR, CDR2 FQNEAQ (reference sequence).

The chain has TRBV5-1 and TRBJ2-2; D is uncertain. Trimming took 0 bases from V and 4 from J, leaving 4 bases between them. CDR3 length equals 13 residues. CDR1 SGHRS and CDR2 YFSETQ come from the germline V gene. This CDR3 is CASSLVSTGELFF. CDR3 in DNA: TGCGCCAGCAGCTTGGTTAGCACCGGGGAGCTGTTTTTT.

The chain joins TRBV7-9 to TRBJ2-3; D may be TRBD2 (6 bases). This CDR3 is built from 18 residues. V lost 5 bases and J 2 bases, leaving 23 bases between the germline ends. The germline V gene has CDR1 SEHNR and CDR2 FQNEAQ (reference sequence). DNA of the CDR3: TGTGCCAGCAGCCTCCCTACGGGGGTCCCCTACGACACAGATACGCAGTATTTT. It translates to CASSLPTGVPYDTDTQYF.

The sample holds a few counts of this clone. The genes are TRBV20-1 and TRBJ1-2; no definite D call. V was cut by 7 bases and J by 6 bases, with 12 bases left in between. In germline, CDR1 is DFQATT, CDR2 SNEGSKA (reference sequence). This CDR3 is built from 11 residues. CDR3 DNA: TGCAGTGTCCCTACAGTGAATGGCTACACCTTC. Translation gives CSVPTVNGYTF.

The chain joins TRBV11-3 to TRBJ2-5, with 13 bases lining up with TRBD2. The end of the DNA is better explained by TRBJ2-7, so the J call may be wrong. This CDR3 is built from 16 residues. The germline gives CDR1 SGHNT, CDR2 YENEEA. This chain's CDR3 is CASSLSGTSGANEQYF. Written as DNA, the CDR3 is TGTGCCAGCAGCCTCTCGGGGACTAGCGGGGCCAACGAGCAGTACTTC.

This sequence joins TRBV6-6 and TRBJ1-2; D ambiguous. Germline V gene lookup returns CDR1 MNHNY and CDR2 SVGAGI (reference sequence). V was cut by 6 bases and J by 6 bases, with 11 bases left in between. The CDR3 spans 12 residues. In DNA, the CDR3 is TGTGCCAGCAGGCGACTTGGTCATGGCTACACCTTC. Translated: CASRRLGHGYTF.

With regard to this clone: At one boundary the junction diverges from the germline segment, which might be a read error. The V and J genes are TRBV7-7 and TRBJ2-5; 7 bases match TRBD1. Germline CDR1 SSHAT, CDR2 FNYEAQ (reference sequence). The CDR3 has 14 residues. The CDR3 DNA reads as TGTGCTAGCAGCTCCGACGGGACAGCAGAGACCCAGTACTTC. Residues: CASSSDGTAETQYF.

The chain carries TRBV29-1 and TRBJ2-5; 10 nucleotides align to TRBD1. V was clipped by 4 bases and J by 5 bases; unmatched bases: 10. CDR1 is SQVTM and CDR2 is ANQGSEA in the germline V gene. The CDR3 is 15 amino acids. CDR3 DNA sequence: TGCAGCGTTGCTCCCGGGACAGGGGTTTCGGAGACCCAGTACTTC. It specifies CSVAPGTGVSETQYF.

A few counts support this clone. The V and J genes are TRBV6-4 and TRBJ2-2; D not certain. The length of the CDR3 is 15 residues. Germline V lookup: CDR1 MRHNA, CDR2 SNTAGT. V dropped 4 bases and J dropped 0 bases, with 9 bases sitting between them. CDR3 in DNA: TGTGCCAGCAGTGCCTCTTATGCGAACACCGGGGAGCTGTTTTTT. This translates into CASSASYANTGELFF.